The 10 T cell receptor beta chains listed next were all sequenced from one sample in a study of OX40 agonist ivuxolimab in advanced cancers. TCRdb keeps only in-frame clones here, not all; method: immunoSEQ multiplex PCR. The data contain 65,000 to 85,000 clones, around 92% of them seen just once; the ten biggest clones take up 9% to 10%. The sequenced sample was CD4+ or CD8+ T cells sorted from blood, obtained in a trial of the OX40 agonist ivuxolimab. The receptors originated from an adult with an advanced solid tumor such as melanoma, head and neck, liver or kidney cancer.

V usage is TRBV10-2 and J usage is TRBJ2-7, with unresolved D. The CDR3 is 13 residues long. Per the germline V gene, CDR1 is WSHSY and CDR2 is SAAADI. Trimming took 4 bases from V and 5 from J, leaving 12 bases between them. The DNA for the CDR3 is TGCGCCAGCAGTGGCTGGTGGGCCCACGAGCAGTACTTC. Protein product: CASSGWWAHEQYF.

CDR3 in amino acids: CSALKNEQFF. The CDR3 region has the DNA TGCAGCGCCCTGAAAAACGAGCAGTTCTTC. The rearrangement uses TRBV29-1 and TRBJ2-1, with no clear D. This CDR3 is built from 10 residues. Trimming cost V 7 bases and J 10 bases, with 11 bases left between them. The germline V gene encodes CDR1 SQVTM and CDR2 ANQGSEA.

The chain has TRBV19 and TRBJ2-7; 7 bases map to TRBD1. Germline V CDR1 and CDR2: LNHDA, SQIVND (reference sequence). This CDR3 has 14 amino acids. The V segment lost 7 bases and the J segment 0 bases; nucleotides outside the gene matches: 6. The CDR3 is CASTRTGTSYEQYF. The CDR3 nucleotides read TGTGCCAGTACTCGGACAGGTACCTCCTACGAGCAGTACTTC.

The rearrangement links TRBV4-1 to TRBJ2-2, with a tentative D call TRBD1 (6 bases). The CDR3 length is 15 residues. The germline CDR1 and CDR2 sequences are MGHRA and YSYEKL. Trimming left V 4 bases short and J 3 bases short, with 12 bases between. Here the CDR3 reads CASSLAGQYTGELFF. CDR3 sequence (DNA): TGCGCCAGCAGCCTAGCAGGACAGTACACCGGGGAGCTGTTTTTT.

J is TRBJ2-1 and V is TRBV20-1, with unresolved D. This CDR3 is built from 11 residues. Trimming left V 6 bases short and J 9 bases short, with 12 bases between. Germline V gene data show CDR1 as DFQATT and CDR2 as SNEGSKA (reference sequence). CDR3 sequence: CSAALGPEQFF. In DNA, the CDR3 is TGCAGTGCAGCCCTGGGCCCTGAGCAGTTCTTC.

The V gene is TRBV4-1, the J gene TRBJ1-2; D unresolved. The germline V gene encodes CDR1 MGHRA and CDR2 YSYEKL. V was shortened by 3 bases and J by 9 bases, with 14 bases between the two germline ends. The CDR3 runs 13 residues. The CDR3 sequence is CASSQIGLGSYTF. In nucleotides, the CDR3 is TGCGCCAGCAGCCAGATCGGGCTCGGGAGCTACACCTTC.

The chain couples TRBV6-6 to TRBJ2-7, with no clear D. V was clipped by 2 bases and J by 1 base, with 9 bases between them. This CDR3 has 14 amino acids. Germline V gives CDR1 MNHNY, CDR2 SVGAGI (reference sequence). CDR3 coding DNA: TGTGCCAGCAGTTACAGGGTGCGATCCTACGAGCAGTACTTC. This translates into CASSYRVRSYEQYF.

The J gene is TRBJ2-5, the V gene TRBV7-2; D possibly corresponds to TRBD2 (5 bases). This CDR3 spans 13 amino acids. The germline gives CDR1 SGHTA, CDR2 FQGNSA. V was trimmed by 5 bases and J by 1 base, leaving 8 bases between them. CDR3 bases: TGTGCCAGCAGCCCGGGGTTCCAAGAGACCCAGTACTTC. This translates into CASSPGFQETQYF.

The chain has TRBV6-5 and TRBJ1-2; D is undetermined. Germline-derived CDR1 and CDR2 are MNHEY and SVGAGI. V was trimmed by 6 bases and J by 6 bases, leaving 14 bases between them. This CDR3 comprises 13 residues. The chain's CDR3 is CASSLQRWDGYTF. The DNA of the CDR3 is TGTGCCAGCAGCCTACAGAGGTGGGATGGCTACACCTTC.

In its sample, this clone was seen a few times. The chain joins TRBV5-6 to TRBJ2-7; TRBD2 is a possible D gene (6 bases). The CDR3 loop spans 13 amino acids. Germline values: CDR1 SGHDT, CDR2 YYEEEE. Trimming took off 0 bases at V and 4 bases at J, with 8 bases between the two ends. CDR3 in amino acids: CASSLVGGYEQYF. In nucleotides, the CDR3 is TGTGCCAGCAGCTTGGTCGGGGGATACGAGCAGTACTTC.